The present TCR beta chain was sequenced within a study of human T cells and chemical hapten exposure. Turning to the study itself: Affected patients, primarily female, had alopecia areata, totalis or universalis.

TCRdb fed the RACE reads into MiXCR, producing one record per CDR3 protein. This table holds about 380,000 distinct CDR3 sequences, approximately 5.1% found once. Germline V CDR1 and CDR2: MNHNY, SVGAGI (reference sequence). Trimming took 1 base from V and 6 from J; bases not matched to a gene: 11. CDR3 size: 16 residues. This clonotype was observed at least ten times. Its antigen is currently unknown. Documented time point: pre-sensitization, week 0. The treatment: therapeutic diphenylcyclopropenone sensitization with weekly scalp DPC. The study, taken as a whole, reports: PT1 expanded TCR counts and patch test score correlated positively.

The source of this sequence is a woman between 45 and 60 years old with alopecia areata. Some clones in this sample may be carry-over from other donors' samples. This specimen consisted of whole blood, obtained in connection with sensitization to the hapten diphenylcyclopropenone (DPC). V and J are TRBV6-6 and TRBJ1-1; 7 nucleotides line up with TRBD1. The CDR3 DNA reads TGTGCCAGCAGTTACTTCCAGCGAGGGGGCGCGCCTGAAGCTTTCTTT. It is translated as CASSYFQRGGAPEAFF.